The 24 T cell receptor beta chains reported below all come from one sample, sequenced in a study of human versus mouse CDR3 diversity and MHC coevolution. Assay: immunoSEQ multiplex PCR; the TCRdb copy retains only in-frame clones and omits some. The table shows 55,000 to 65,000 clones, with about 93% occurring only once. The sequenced material came from naive CD4+ T cells from blood. Sample subset: CD45RO-negative CD62L-positive naive CD4 T cells. The receptor source for this set is a person aged 55 to 75 in good health.

The V gene is TRBV5-5, the J gene TRBJ2-1; D not resolved. CDR1 and CDR2 (germline): SGHKS, YYEKEE (reference sequence). The CDR3 is 17 residues long. V lost 0 bases and J 0 bases, leaving 13 bases between the germline ends. The CDR3 loop is CASSLEVSSSSYNEQFF. The CDR3 DNA is TGTGCCAGCAGCTTGGAGGTCAGCTCTAGCTCCTACAATGAGCAGTTCTTC.

The gene calls are TRBV27 and TRBJ1-5; 9 nucleotides line up with TRBD1. Germline V CDR1 and CDR2: MNHEY, SMNVEV (reference sequence). The CDR3 is 14 residues long. With V trimmed by 4 bases and J by 7 bases, 5 bases remained unmatched. The chain's CDR3 is CASSSWTGVQPQHF. As DNA, the CDR3 is TGTGCCAGCAGTTCATGGACAGGGGTACAGCCCCAGCATTTT.

The chain links TRBV11-2 to TRBJ1-1; 12 bases agree with TRBD1. Germline V gene sequence: CDR1 SGHAT, CDR2 FQNNGV. Losses at the gene ends were 5 bases for V and 6 bases for J; bases not matched to a gene: 10. The CDR3 contains 16 residues. The CDR3 loop is CASSRGTGGGGAEAFF. Here the CDR3 DNA reads TGTGCCAGCAGCCGAGGGACAGGGGGCGGAGGGGCTGAAGCTTTCTTT. The full variable domain, with the rest looked up from reference TRBV11-2 and TRBJ1-1, is EAGVAQSPRYKIIEKRQSVAFWCNPISGHATLYWYQQILGQGPKLLIQFQNNGVVDDSQLPKDRFSAERLKGVDSTLKIQPAKLEDSAVYLCASSRGTGGGGAEAFFGQGTRLTVV.

J is TRBJ2-3 and V is TRBV5-8, with D unresolved. The CDR3 has 14 residues. The germline V gene encodes CDR1 SGHTS and CDR2 YDEGEE. The V end was cut by 1 base, the J end by 0 bases, with 6 bases between. The CDR3 region is CASSLTVSTDTQYF. Here the CDR3 DNA reads TGTGCCAGCAGCTTGACGGTCAGCACAGATACGCAGTATTTT.

The chain is built from TRBV27 and TRBJ2-5; 7 bases line up with TRBD1. Germline lookup yields CDR1 MNHEY and CDR2 SMNVEV (reference sequence). The CDR3 contains 14 residues. The J segment lost 4 bases and the V segment lost 5 bases, leaving 7 bases of the junction unmatched. In DNA, the CDR3 is TGTGCCAGCAGTATAACAGGGGCCGGAGAGACCCAGTACTTC. This codes for CASSITGAGETQYF.

This CDR3 is CASSQDRIAGELFF. The CDR3 nucleotides are TGTGCCAGCAGCCAAGATCGCATAGCCGGGGAGCTGTTTTTT. This rearrangement joins TRBV14 to TRBJ2-2; no clear D. The CDR3 has 14 amino acids. V shed 0 bases and J shed 6 bases, with 8 bases lying between them. Per germline, CDR1 SGHDN and CDR2 FVKESK.

The chain joins TRBV5-6 to TRBJ2-1; 9 bases map to TRBD1. This CDR3 is built from 16 residues. Trimming cost V 5 bases and J 1 base; bases outside gene matches: 7. Per the germline V gene, CDR1 is SGHDT and CDR2 is YYEEEE. The CDR3 DNA sequence: TGTGCCAGCAGTTTAACCGGGACAGGGTCCTACAATGAGCAGTTCTTC. This gives the protein CASSLTGTGSYNEQFF. The whole variable domain, filled in from reference TRBV5-6 and TRBJ2-1, reads DAGVTQSPTHLIKTRGQQVTLRCSPKSGHDTVSWYQQALGQGPQFIFQYYEEEERQRGNFPDRFSGHQFPNYSSELNVNALLLGDSALYLCASSLTGTGSYNEQFFGPGTRLTVL.

J is TRBJ2-3 and V is TRBV18; 9 bases are a match to TRBD1. The germline CDR1 and CDR2 sequences are KGHSH and LQKENI. J was trimmed by 4 bases and V by 4 bases; bases with no gene match: 6. The CDR3 is 15 amino acids. CDR3: CASSLDRGPPDTQYF. For the CDR3, the DNA is TGTGCCAGCTCACTGGACAGGGGCCCTCCAGATACGCAGTATTTT.

This chain uses TRBV5-4 with TRBJ2-3; 7 nucleotides match TRBD2. The CDR3 extends over 15 amino acids. CDR1 is SGHNT and CDR2 is YYREEE in the germline V gene (reference sequence). With 4 bases clipped from V and 2 bases from J, the junction kept 7 bases outside the gene matches. The DNA of the CDR3 is TGTGCCAGCAGCCCGGGCGGGAGCGTCACAGATACGCAGTATTTT. Protein sequence: CASSPGGSVTDTQYF.

This chain connects TRBV18 to TRBJ1-1; no clear D. Trimming pared 5 bases from V and 0 bases from J, leaving 10 bases between. Germline V gene data show CDR1 as KGHSH and CDR2 as LQKENI. The CDR3 contains 14 residues. The CDR3 protein is CASSKTPVNTEAFF. CDR3 coding DNA: TGTGCCAGCTCAAAAACTCCGGTGAACACTGAAGCTTTCTTT.

J is TRBJ2-6 and V is TRBV21-1; TRBD1 is taken as the D call from the table, unchecked against the DNA. TRBV21-1 is designated a pseudogene. The CDR3 consists of 21 residues. The CDR3 protein is CASSKAGPIQGASSGANVLTF. In nucleotides, the CDR3 is TGTGCCAGCAGCAAAGCGGGGCCAATCCAGGGGGCTTCCTCTGGGGCCAACGTCCTGACTTTC.

J is TRBJ2-5 and V is TRBV6-5; TRBD1 might be the D (5 bases). Germline values: CDR1 MNHEY, CDR2 SVGAGI. V was pared by 6 bases and J by 7 bases, with 12 bases between. The length of the CDR3 is 12 residues. CDR3 nucleotide sequence: TGTGCCAGCAGGGCCCTGCAGGGGACCCAGTACTTC. Protein: CASRALQGTQYF.

This clone was counted a single time. V and J are TRBV5-1 and TRBJ1-1; D is possibly TRBD1 (6 bases). The CDR3 is 15 residues long. Trimming took 4 bases from V and 7 from J, leaving 20 bases between them. Germline V CDR1 and CDR2: SGHRS, YFSETQ. The CDR3 here is CASSPQGPLSDEAFF. CDR3 in DNA: TGCGCCAGCAGCCCACAGGGACCCCTATCCGATGAAGCTTTCTTT.

V usage is TRBV19 and J usage is TRBJ1-6; D is uncertain. The V end lost 3 bases, the J end lost 5 bases, and 11 bases lay between the germline ends. The CDR3 totals 15 residues. Germline V gene lookup returns CDR1 LNHDA and CDR2 SQIVND (reference sequence). The CDR3 protein is CASSISREDNSPLHF. CDR3 sequence (DNA): TGTGCCAGTAGTATTAGCCGGGAGGATAATTCACCCCTCCACTTT.

The V and J genes are TRBV15 and TRBJ2-7, with D tentatively TRBD2 (5 bases). Germline CDR1 reads LNHNV; CDR2 reads YYDKDF (reference sequence). V gave up 0 bases and J gave up 4 bases, with 10 bases separating them. The CDR3 loop spans 14 amino acids. CDR3 loop: CATSRDGGRYEQYF. The CDR3 DNA is TGTGCCACCAGCAGAGATGGAGGCCGATACGAGCAGTACTTC. The variable domain in full, with the rest retrieved from reference TRBV15 and TRBJ2-7, is DAMVIQNPRYQVTQFGKPVTLSCSQTLNHNVMYWYQQKSSQAPKLLFHYYDKDFNNEADTPDNFQSRRPNTSFCFLDIRSPGLGDTAMYLCATSRDGGRYEQYFGPGTRLTVT.

J is TRBJ2-3 and V is TRBV5-1; 12 bases map to TRBD2. With 3 bases clipped from V and 3 bases from J, the junction kept 11 bases outside the gene matches. Per the germline V gene, CDR1 is SGHRS and CDR2 is YFSETQ. The CDR3 is 18 residues long. The CDR3 nucleotides are TGCGCCAGCAGCTCAACGCGACTAGCGGGAGATCAAACAGATACGCAGTATTTT. This gives the protein CASSSTRLAGDQTDTQYF.

The chain employs TRBV7-9 and TRBJ1-4, with 8 bases fitting TRBD1. Per the germline V gene, CDR1 is SEHNR and CDR2 is FQNEAQ (reference sequence). The CDR3 covers 14 residues. After removal of 4 bases from V and 11 bases from J, the junction contained 9 bases not matched to a gene. The CDR3: CASSSDRGLGKLFF. The CDR3 DNA sequence: TGTGCCAGCAGCTCCGACAGGGGCCTGGGGAAACTGTTTTTT.

This chain uses TRBV15 with TRBJ2-7; 7 bases agree with TRBD2. The trim removed 1 base at V and 1 base at J, leaving 10 bases unmatched. The germline V gene has CDR1 LNHNV and CDR2 YYDKDF (reference sequence). The CDR3 loop spans 17 amino acids. CDR3 sequence reads: CATSRGGGAGKSYEQYF. The CDR3 nucleotides are TGTGCCACCAGCAGAGGGGGCGGAGCGGGGAAATCCTACGAGCAGTACTTC.

This clone appeared a single time. This rearrangement joins TRBV6-5 to TRBJ2-7, with D perhaps matching TRBD1 (5 bases). Germline V gene sequence: CDR1 MNHEY, CDR2 SVGAGI. The CDR3 is made up of 14 amino acids. V was shortened by 5 bases and J by 6 bases, with 17 bases between the two germline ends. CDR3 sequence: CASSEVRGQGEQYF. In DNA form, the CDR3 reads TGTGCCAGCAGTGAAGTTAGGGGTCAAGGCGAGCAGTACTTC.

This chain joins TRBV4-1 and TRBJ2-1, with TRBD2 as a possible D gene (6 bases). CDR3 length equals 14 residues. Between the trimmed V and J ends, which lost 1 base and 6 bases, there was a span of 10 bases. Germline CDR1 is MGHRA and CDR2 is YSYEKL. CDR3 amino acids: CASSQGRGGNEQFF. The CDR3 DNA follows: TGCGCCAGCAGCCAAGGGCGGGGCGGCAATGAGCAGTTCTTC.

The rearrangement joins TRBV5-8 to TRBJ2-7; 11 bases line up with TRBD2. The V gene's germline CDR1 is SGHTS and CDR2 YDEGEE. The CDR3 contains 17 residues. Losses at the gene ends were 4 bases for V and 3 bases for J; bases not matched to a gene: 12. The CDR3 nucleotides read TGTGCCAGCAGCGACTACGTAGCGGGAGGGAAGGTCTACGAGCAGTACTTC. It specifies CASSDYVAGGKVYEQYF.

CDR3 DNA: TGTGCCAGTAGTTACAGGGGAACCTCCTACGAGCAGTACTTC. It specifies CASSYRGTSYEQYF. The gene calls are TRBV19 and TRBJ2-7; the match to TRBD1 covers 7 bases. The junction had 4 bases not matched to a gene; V was cut back by 5 bases and J by 0 bases. The CDR3 loop spans 14 amino acids. CDR1 and CDR2 from the germline V gene are LNHDA and SQIVND (reference sequence).

This chain joins TRBV21-1 and TRBJ2-7; the table's D call, TRBD1, was not checked against the DNA. TRBV21-1 is given as a pseudogene. This CDR3 is 16 amino acids long. The CDR3 sequence is CASSKGPDRGRDEQYF. CDR3 in DNA: TGTGCCAGCAGCAAAGGCCCTGACAGGGGGCGCGACGAGCAGTACTTC.

This chain joins TRBV2 and TRBJ1-1; no reliable D call. Germline values: CDR1 SNHLY, CDR2 FYNNEI. Trimming stripped 6 bases from V and 3 bases from J, with 14 bases between. The CDR3 extends over 14 amino acids. The CDR3 here is CASSATRGDTEAFF. CDR3 in DNA: TGTGCCAGCAGCGCCACCCGGGGAGACACTGAAGCTTTCTTT.